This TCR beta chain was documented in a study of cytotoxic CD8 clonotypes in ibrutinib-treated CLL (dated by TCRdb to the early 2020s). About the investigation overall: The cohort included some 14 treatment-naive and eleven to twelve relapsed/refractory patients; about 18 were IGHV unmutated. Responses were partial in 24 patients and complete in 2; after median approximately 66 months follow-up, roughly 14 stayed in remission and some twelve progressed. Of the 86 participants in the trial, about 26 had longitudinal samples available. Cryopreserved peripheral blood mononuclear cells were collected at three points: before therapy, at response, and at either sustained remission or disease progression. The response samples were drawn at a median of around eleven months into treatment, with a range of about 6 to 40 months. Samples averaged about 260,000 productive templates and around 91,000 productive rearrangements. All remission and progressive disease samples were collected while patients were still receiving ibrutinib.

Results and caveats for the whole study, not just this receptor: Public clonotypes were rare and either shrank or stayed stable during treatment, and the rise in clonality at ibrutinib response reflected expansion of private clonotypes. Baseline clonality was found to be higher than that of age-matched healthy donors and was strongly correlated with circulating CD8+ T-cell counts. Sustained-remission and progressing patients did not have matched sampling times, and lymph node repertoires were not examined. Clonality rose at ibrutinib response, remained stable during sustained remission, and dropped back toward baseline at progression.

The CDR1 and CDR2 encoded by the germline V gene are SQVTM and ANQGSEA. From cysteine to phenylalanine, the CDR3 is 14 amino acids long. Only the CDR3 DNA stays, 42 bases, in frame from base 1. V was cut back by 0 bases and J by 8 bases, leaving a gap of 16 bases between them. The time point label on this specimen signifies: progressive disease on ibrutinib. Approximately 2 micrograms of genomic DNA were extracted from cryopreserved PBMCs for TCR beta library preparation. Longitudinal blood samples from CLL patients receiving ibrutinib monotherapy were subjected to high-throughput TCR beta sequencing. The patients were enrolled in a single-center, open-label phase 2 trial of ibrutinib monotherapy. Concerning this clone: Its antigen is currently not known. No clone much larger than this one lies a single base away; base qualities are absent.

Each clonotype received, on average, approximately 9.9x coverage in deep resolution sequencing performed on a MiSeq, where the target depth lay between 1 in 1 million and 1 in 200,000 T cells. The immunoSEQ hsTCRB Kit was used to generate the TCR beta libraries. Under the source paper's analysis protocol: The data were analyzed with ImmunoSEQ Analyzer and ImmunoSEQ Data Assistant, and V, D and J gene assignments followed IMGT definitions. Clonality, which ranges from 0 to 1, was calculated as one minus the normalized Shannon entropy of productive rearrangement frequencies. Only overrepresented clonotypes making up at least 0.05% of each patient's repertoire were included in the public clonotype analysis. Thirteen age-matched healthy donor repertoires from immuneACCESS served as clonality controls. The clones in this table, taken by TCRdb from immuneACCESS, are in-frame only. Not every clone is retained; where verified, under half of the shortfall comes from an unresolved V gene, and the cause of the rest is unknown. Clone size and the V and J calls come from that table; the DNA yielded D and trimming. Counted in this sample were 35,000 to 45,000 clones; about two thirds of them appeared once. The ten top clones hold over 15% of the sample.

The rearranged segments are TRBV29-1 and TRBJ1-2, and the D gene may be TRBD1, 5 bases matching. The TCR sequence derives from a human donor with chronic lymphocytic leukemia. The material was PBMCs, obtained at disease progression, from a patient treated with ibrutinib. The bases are TGCAGCGTTGAAGATCAGGACACCTTCGGCGGCTACACCTTC. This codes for CSVEDQDTFGGYTF.